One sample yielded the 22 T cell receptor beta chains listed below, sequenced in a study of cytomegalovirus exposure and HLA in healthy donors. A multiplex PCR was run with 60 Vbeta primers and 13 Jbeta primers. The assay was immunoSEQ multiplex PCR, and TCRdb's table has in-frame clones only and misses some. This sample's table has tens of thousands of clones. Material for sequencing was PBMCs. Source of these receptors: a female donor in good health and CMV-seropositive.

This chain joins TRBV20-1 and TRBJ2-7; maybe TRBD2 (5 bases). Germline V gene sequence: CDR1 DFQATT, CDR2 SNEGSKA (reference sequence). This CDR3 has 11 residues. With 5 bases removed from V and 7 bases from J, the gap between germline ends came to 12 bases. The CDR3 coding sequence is TGCAGTGCTGGCGGACTCTCAGAGCAGTACTTC. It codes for CSAGGLSEQYF.

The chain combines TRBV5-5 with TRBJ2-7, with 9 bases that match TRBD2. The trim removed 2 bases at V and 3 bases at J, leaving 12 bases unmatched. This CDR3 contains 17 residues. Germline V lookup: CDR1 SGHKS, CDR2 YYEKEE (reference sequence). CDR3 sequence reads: CASSFAGGPDYGYEQYF. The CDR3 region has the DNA TGTGCCAGCAGCTTTGCGGGGGGGCCCGACTATGGCTACGAGCAGTACTTC.

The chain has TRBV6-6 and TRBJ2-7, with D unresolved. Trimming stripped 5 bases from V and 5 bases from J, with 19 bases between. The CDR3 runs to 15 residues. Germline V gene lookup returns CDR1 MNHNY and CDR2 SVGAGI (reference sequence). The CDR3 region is CASSHTRIPLNEQYF. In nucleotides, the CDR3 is TGTGCCAGCAGTCATACTCGTATTCCCCTAAACGAGCAGTACTTC.

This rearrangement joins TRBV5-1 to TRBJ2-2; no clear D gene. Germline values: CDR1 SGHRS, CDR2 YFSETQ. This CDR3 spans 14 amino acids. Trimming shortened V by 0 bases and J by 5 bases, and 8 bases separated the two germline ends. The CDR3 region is CASSLVVGTGELFF. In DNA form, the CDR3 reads TGCGCCAGCAGCTTGGTGGTCGGGACCGGGGAGCTGTTTTTT.

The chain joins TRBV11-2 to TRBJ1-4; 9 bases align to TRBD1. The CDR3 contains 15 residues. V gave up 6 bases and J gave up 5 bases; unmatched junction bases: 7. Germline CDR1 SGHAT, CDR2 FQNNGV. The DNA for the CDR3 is TGTGCCAGCAGAAAACCGGGACAGGGAAATGAAAAACTGTTTTTT. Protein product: CASRKPGQGNEKLFF.

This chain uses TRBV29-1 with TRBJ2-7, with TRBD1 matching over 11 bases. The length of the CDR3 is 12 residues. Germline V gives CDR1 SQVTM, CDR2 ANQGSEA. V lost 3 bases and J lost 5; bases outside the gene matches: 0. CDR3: CSVEGQGDEQYF. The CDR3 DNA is TGCAGCGTTGAGGGACAGGGGGACGAGCAGTACTTC.

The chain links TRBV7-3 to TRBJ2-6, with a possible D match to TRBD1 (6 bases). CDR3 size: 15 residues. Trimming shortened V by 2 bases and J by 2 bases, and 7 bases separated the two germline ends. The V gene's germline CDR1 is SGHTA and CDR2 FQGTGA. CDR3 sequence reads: CASSLPGAGANVLTF. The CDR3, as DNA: TGTGCCAGCAGCTTACCAGGGGCTGGGGCCAACGTCCTGACTTTC. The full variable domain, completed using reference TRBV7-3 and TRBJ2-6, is GAGVSQTPSNKVTEKGKYVELRCDPISGHTALYWYRQSLGQGPEFLIYFQGTGAADDSGLPNDRFFAVRPEGSVSTLKIQRTERGDSAVYLCASSLPGAGANVLTFGAGSRLTVL.

DNA of the CDR3: TGTGCCAGCAGCTTAGGGCTTGGTCAGGGGCTGGACGGCTACACCTTC. Translated: CASSLGLGQGLDGYTF. The chain employs TRBV7-2 and TRBJ1-2, with a possible D match to TRBD1 (6 bases). CDR3 length: 16 amino acids. The V and J ends lost 1 base and 8 bases respectively, with 20 bases between them. Germline V gene data show CDR1 as SGHTA and CDR2 as FQGNSA.

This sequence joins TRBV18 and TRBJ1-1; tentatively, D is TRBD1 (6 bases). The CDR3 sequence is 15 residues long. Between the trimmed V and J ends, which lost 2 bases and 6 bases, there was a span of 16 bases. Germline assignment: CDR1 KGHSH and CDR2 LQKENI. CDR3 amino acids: CASSPSRGLDPEAFF. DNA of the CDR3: TGTGCCAGCTCACCATCGCGGGGGCTGGATCCTGAAGCTTTCTTT.

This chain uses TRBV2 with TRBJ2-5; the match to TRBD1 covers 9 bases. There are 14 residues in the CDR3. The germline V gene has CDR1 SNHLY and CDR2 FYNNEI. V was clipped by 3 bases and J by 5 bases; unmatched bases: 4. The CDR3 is CASSEGQGHETQYF. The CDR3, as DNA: TGTGCCAGCAGTGAGGGACAGGGCCACGAGACCCAGTACTTC.

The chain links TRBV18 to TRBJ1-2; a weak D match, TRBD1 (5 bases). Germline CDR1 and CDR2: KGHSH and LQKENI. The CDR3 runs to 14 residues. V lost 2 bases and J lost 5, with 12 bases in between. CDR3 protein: CASSPGGVLYGYTF. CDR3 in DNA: TGTGCCAGCTCACCAGGAGGGGTTCTTTATGGCTACACCTTC.

For the CDR3, the DNA is TGTGCCAGCAGTGTCGGTGCTGGAAACACCATATATTTT. This translates into CASSVGAGNTIYF. The genes are TRBV2 and TRBJ1-3; D is ambiguous. This CDR3 comprises 13 residues. V dropped 4 bases and J dropped 2 bases, with 6 bases sitting between them. Germline V gene sequence: CDR1 SNHLY, CDR2 FYNNEI.

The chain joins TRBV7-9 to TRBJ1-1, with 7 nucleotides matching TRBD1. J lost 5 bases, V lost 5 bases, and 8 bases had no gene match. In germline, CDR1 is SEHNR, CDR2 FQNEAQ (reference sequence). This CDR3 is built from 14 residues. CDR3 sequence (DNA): TGTGCCAGCAGCAAAGCCGACAGGGTTACTGAAGCTTTCTTT. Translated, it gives CASSKADRVTEAFF. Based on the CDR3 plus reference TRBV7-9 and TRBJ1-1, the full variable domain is DTGVSQNPRHKITKRGQNVTFRCDPISEHNRLYWYRQTLGQGPEFLTYFQNEAQLEKSRLLSDRFSAERPKGSFSTLEIQRTEQGDSAMYLCASSKADRVTEAFFGQGTRLTVV.

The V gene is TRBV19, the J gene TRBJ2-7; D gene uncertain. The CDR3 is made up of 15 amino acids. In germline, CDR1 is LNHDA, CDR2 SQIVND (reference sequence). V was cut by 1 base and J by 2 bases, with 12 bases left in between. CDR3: CASSIVHTSTYEQYF. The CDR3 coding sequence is TGTGCCAGTAGTATAGTCCACACCTCAACCTACGAGCAGTACTTC.

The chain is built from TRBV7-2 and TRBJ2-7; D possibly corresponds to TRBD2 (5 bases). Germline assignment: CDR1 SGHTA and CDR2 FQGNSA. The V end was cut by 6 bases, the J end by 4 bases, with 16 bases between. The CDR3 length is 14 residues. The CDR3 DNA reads TGTGCCAGCAGACACACCTCGACGGGGTACGAGCAGTACTTC. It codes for CASRHTSTGYEQYF.

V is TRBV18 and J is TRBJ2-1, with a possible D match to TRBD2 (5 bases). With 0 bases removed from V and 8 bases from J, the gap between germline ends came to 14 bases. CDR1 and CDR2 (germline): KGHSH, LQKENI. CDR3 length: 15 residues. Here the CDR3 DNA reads TGTGCCAGCTCACCACCGAGCTTAGCGCCCCATGAGCAGTTCTTC. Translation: CASSPPSLAPHEQFF.

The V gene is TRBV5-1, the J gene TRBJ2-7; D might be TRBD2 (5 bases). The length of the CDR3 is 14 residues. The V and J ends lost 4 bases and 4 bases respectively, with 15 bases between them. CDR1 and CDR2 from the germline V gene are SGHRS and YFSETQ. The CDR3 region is CASSLAGRMYEQYF. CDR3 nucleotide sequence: TGCGCCAGCAGCCTTGCGGGCAGAATGTACGAGCAGTACTTC.

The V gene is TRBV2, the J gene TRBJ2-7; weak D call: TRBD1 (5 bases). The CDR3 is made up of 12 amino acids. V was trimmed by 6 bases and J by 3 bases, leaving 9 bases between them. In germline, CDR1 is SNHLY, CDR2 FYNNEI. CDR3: CASRGQVYEQYF. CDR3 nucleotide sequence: TGTGCCAGCAGAGGACAAGTCTACGAGCAGTACTTC.

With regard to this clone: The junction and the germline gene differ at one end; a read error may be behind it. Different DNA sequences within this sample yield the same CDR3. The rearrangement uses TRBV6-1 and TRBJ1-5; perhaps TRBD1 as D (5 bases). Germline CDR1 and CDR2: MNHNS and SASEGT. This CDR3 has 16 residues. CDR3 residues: CASSEVWGYSNQPQHF. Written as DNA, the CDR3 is TGTGCCAGCAGTGAAGTTTGGGGCTATAGCAATCAGCCCCAACATTTT.

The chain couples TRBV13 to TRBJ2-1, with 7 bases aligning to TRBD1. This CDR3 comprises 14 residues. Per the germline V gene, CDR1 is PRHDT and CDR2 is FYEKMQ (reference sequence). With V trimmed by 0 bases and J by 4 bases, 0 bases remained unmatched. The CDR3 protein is CASSLGQGYNEQFF. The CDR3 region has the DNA TGTGCCAGCAGCTTAGGACAGGGGTACAATGAGCAGTTCTTC. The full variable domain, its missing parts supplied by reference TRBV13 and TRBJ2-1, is AAGVIQSPRHLIKEKRETATLKCYPIPRHDTVYWYQQGPGQDPQFLISFYEKMQSDKGSIPDRFSAQQFSDYHSELNMSSLELGDSALYFCASSLGQGYNEQFFGPGTRLTVL.

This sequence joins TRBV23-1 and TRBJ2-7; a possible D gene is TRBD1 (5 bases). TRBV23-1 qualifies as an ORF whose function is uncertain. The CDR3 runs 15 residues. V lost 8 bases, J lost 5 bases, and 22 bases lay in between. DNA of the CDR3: TGCGCCAGCGCATGGTTGGGGCGCGGTGGGAACGAGCAGTACTTC. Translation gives CASAWLGRGGNEQYF.

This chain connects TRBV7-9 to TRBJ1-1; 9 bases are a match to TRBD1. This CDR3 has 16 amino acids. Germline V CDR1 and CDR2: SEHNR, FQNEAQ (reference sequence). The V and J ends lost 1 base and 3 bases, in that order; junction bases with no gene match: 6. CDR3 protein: CASSLGNRGRDTEAFF. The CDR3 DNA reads TGTGCCAGCAGCTTAGGGAACAGGGGGCGAGACACTGAAGCTTTCTTT.